These 9 T cell receptor beta chains were sequenced from one sample in a study of T cells in localized non-small cell lung cancer. Generated by immunoSEQ multiplex PCR, the TCRdb table keeps only in-frame clones and is missing some. This table holds around 22,000 clones, more than 70% found once. The starting material was peripheral blood mononuclear cells, obtained before any cancer treatment. The receptors derive from a woman aged 40-69 years with stage III lung adenocarcinoma.

The rearrangement joins TRBV7-9 to TRBJ2-1; 8 bases agree with TRBD2. Germline-derived CDR1 and CDR2 are SEHNR and FQNEAQ (reference sequence). The length of the CDR3 is 16 residues. The junction had 14 bases not matched to a gene; V was cut back by 5 bases and J by 8 bases. In DNA form, the CDR3 reads TGTGCCAGCAGCCCCCCCGGGACTAGTGAGTTCCATGAGCAGTTCTTC. Translated, it gives CASSPPGTSEFHEQFF.

The chain uses TRBV4-2 and TRBJ1-1; D not certain. The CDR3 sequence is 12 residues long. CDR1 is LGHNA, CDR2 YNFKEQ, per germline. V was pared by 1 base and J by 9 bases, with 9 bases between. DNA of the CDR3: TGTGCCAGCAGCCAAGTACGGGATAAAGCTTTCTTT. Its protein product is CASSQVRDKAFF.

The chain employs TRBV5-4 and TRBJ2-3; 8 bases are shared with TRBD1. V was pared by 7 bases and J by 2 bases, with 6 bases of the junction left unmatched. The CDR3 is 14 residues long. Germline loops: CDR1 SGHNT, CDR2 YYREEE (reference sequence). The CDR3 sequence: CASGGDRYTDTQYF. The DNA of the CDR3 is TGTGCCAGCGGCGGGGACAGGTACACAGATACGCAGTATTTT. The full variable domain, its missing parts supplied by reference TRBV5-4 and TRBJ2-3, is ETGVTQSPTHLIKTRGQQVTLRCSSQSGHNTVSWYQQALGQGPQFIFQYYREEENGRGNFPPRFSGLQFPNYSSELNVNALELDDSALYLCASGGDRYTDTQYFGPGTRLTVL.

The chain carries TRBV25-1 and TRBJ2-1, with D perhaps matching TRBD1 or TRBD2 (5 bases each). V was clipped by 5 bases and J by 4 bases, with 9 bases between them. Germline CDR1 and CDR2: MGHDK and SYGVNS. The CDR3 covers 13 residues. CDR3 amino acids: CASSTGLYNEQFF. The CDR3 region has the DNA TGTGCCAGCAGTACGGGGCTGTACAATGAGCAGTTCTTC.

This clone was observed a handful of times. The junction and the germline gene differ at one end; a read error may be behind it. V usage is TRBV4-1 and J usage is TRBJ1-2; TRBD1 is a possible D gene (6 bases). In germline, CDR1 is MGHRA, CDR2 YSYEKL. This CDR3 has 12 residues. The CDR3 bases are TGCGCCAGCAGCCGTCCGGGACAAGGACTGTTCTTC. Protein sequence: CASSRPGQGLFF.

V gene TRBV30 combines with J gene TRBJ1-3, with no clear D. The V gene lost 4 bases and the J gene lost 0 bases, with 7 bases spanning the gap. Germline-derived CDR1 and CDR2 are GTSNPN and SVGIG (reference sequence). The CDR3 length is 13 residues. The CDR3 is CAWMANSGNTIYF. The CDR3 DNA reads as TGTGCCTGGATGGCCAACTCTGGAAACACCATATATTTT.

The chain recombines TRBV29-1 with TRBJ2-7, with D hard to call. The CDR3 is 12 residues long. Germline V CDR1 and CDR2: SQVTM, ANQGSEA. V gave up 5 bases and J gave up 0 bases, with 8 bases separating them. CDR3 sequence: CSVSQASYEQYF. Here the CDR3 DNA reads TGCAGCGTTAGCCAGGCCTCCTACGAGCAGTACTTC.

The gene calls are TRBV28 and TRBJ2-5, with D possibly TRBD1 on 6 matching bases. CDR1 is MDHEN, CDR2 SYDVKM, per germline. Trimming left V 2 bases short and J 6 bases short, with 13 bases between. This CDR3 comprises 14 residues. CDR3 sequence (DNA): TGTGCCAGCAGTTTACGCACAGGGTTCAAGACCCAGTACTTC. Residues: CASSLRTGFKTQYF.

The chain employs TRBV11-2 and TRBJ1-6; possible D gene TRBD1, 5 bases. The CDR3 extends over 14 amino acids. Trimming shortened V by 6 bases and J by 1 base, and 7 bases separated the two germline ends. Germline CDR1 reads SGHAT; CDR2 reads FQNNGV. This CDR3 reads CASRRGSYNSPLHF. In nucleotides, the CDR3 is TGTGCCAGCAGGCGGGGGTCCTATAATTCACCCCTCCACTTT. The full variable domain, its missing parts supplied by reference TRBV11-2 and TRBJ1-6, is EAGVAQSPRYKIIEKRQSVAFWCNPISGHATLYWYQQILGQGPKLLIQFQNNGVVDDSQLPKDRFSAERLKGVDSTLKIQPAKLEDSAVYLCASRRGSYNSPLHFGNGTRLTVT.